This T cell receptor (beta chain) comes out of a study of blood T cells in healthy people across ages (dated by TCRdb to between 2014 and 2016). Describing the broader study: In model experiments, template switching captured about one uniquely barcoded TCR beta cDNA molecule for every two T cells. Using deep sequencing normalized with unique cDNA molecular identifiers, the study measured how TCR beta repertoire diversity changes with age. The donors were divided into four age groups: young (average around 16 years), middle-aged (about 40), aged (around 67) and long-lived (about 80). To avoid experimental bias, donors of different ages were distributed randomly across sequencing lanes. For two donors (one aged 18 to 29 and one aged 80 or older), the study analyzed two additional independent replicas of 1 million unique cDNA reads from the same blood draw. Here is what the overall study found, with its caveats: Donor CMV infection status was unknown, potentially confounding age-related changes in expanded clonotypes. Observed TCR beta diversity correlated strongly with the percentage of naive T cells measured by flow cytometry. Because profiling used bulk unsorted PBMCs, naive and antigen-experienced compartments could not be compared conclusively. Observed TCR beta diversity per million T cells fell roughly linearly with age, and a significant reduction was already apparent by age roughly 40. Estimates of total diversity based on one million sequenced T cells were considered lower bounds and underestimates. Compared with the aged group, the long-lived group had more naive CD4+ T cells, fewer expanded clones and increased TCR diversity, suggesting age selection.

Of note for this clonotype: The antigen it recognizes is unknown. No per-base quality is available; no much larger clone lies one base away.

The roughly 37 donors, aged roughly 6 to 95 years, were systemically healthy Caucasian individuals from Russia. About 9.1 milliliters of peripheral blood were collected from each donor into EDTA-treated Vacutainer tubes. Ficoll-Paque density-gradient centrifugation was used to isolate PBMCs, with at least 7 million per sample. Trizol reagent was used to extract total RNA from PBMCs, with at least 5 micrograms per sample. Naive CD45RAhigh/CD27high T cell percentages were measured by flow cytometry on a PBMC aliquot from every donor. Via the germline V gene, CDR1 is MNHNS and CDR2 SASEGT. V trim: 4 bases; J trim: 4 bases; unmatched bases: 6. The CDR3 has 16 amino acids, counting the end cysteine and phenylalanine. The entry retains the CDR3 DNA only, 48 bases that are in frame from base 1. Library preparation was by 5' RACE. Reads for this sample came from an Illumina HiSeq 2500. A second PCR of roughly 7 to 11 cycles was run with a J-beta primer mix and a sample-barcoded 5' primer. A template-switch 5' adaptor carrying 12 random nucleotides introduced a unique molecular identifier onto each TCR beta cDNA molecule. Each sample yielded at least 2.5 million CDR3-containing paired-end reads. First-strand cDNA synthesis was performed from all RNA using the Mint cDNA synthesis kit, with priming by a TRBC-specific oligonucleotide. After uracil-DNA glycosylase treatment, a first 18-cycle PCR used universal primers M1SS and BC2_uni_R on all cDNA. Processing in the source paper ran as follows. Each sample was normalized by randomly selecting 1 million high-quality reads, each carrying a distinct molecular identifier. Reads with shared molecular identifiers were discarded instead of being binned into consensus sequences. MiTCR, with a Q25 quality threshold and the strictest error-elimination algorithm, was used for CDR3 identification, clonotype clustering and error correction. A nonparametric unseen species model with Euler transformation was used to estimate lower-bound total TCR beta diversity. TCRdb passed the public sequencing reads through fastp at Q25 and MiXCR, retaining productive beta sequences. Duplicate CDR3 protein sequences are folded into a single record with the most common DNA and genes. TCRdb, not the authors, supplied the V and J calls. This sample is represented by about 1,500,000 distinct CDR3 sequences; about 28% of them were singletons. The ten top clones hold approximately 7.7% of the sample.

The source is a woman aged 25 to 45 in good health. The sequenced sample was blood. The sequence joins TRBV6-1 to TRBJ2-1; 11 bases in between match TRBD1. Read as DNA, the sequence is TGTGCCAGCAGTGCGGACAGGGGGCTAGTGTACAATGAGCAGTTCTTC. It translates as CASSADRGLVYNEQFF.